This T cell receptor (beta chain) comes out of a study of cytomegalovirus exposure and HLA in healthy donors. The overall study: Out of about 179 million T cells, an earlier analysis found some 120 million unique TCR beta sequences in total. The study's early data release held some 85 million unique TCRs from HLA-typed donors. Broader study findings: Some highly shared sequence variants likely arose as a pipeline artifact.

Amplification used 60 Vbeta primers and 13 Jbeta primers. TCRdb keeps only in-frame clones here, not all; method: immunoSEQ multiplex PCR. The table records about 99,000 clones, under 80% of them present only once. This clone was recorded a few times. The antigen remains unidentified. Germline CDR1 MDHEN, CDR2 SYDVKM. The CDR3 sequence is 16 residues long. Trimming removed 6 bases from V and 11 bases from J; junction bases left unmatched: 12. Sequencing was carried out using PBMCs. The sequence came from a woman under 30 in good health and CMV-seropositive. The chain couples TRBV28 to TRBJ2-3; TRBD2 matches at 15 bases. The CDR3 DNA reads as TGTGCCAGCAGCTATTCTTGGACTAGCGGGGGGGTAGGGCAGTATTTT. Protein sequence: CASSYSWTSGGVGQYF.